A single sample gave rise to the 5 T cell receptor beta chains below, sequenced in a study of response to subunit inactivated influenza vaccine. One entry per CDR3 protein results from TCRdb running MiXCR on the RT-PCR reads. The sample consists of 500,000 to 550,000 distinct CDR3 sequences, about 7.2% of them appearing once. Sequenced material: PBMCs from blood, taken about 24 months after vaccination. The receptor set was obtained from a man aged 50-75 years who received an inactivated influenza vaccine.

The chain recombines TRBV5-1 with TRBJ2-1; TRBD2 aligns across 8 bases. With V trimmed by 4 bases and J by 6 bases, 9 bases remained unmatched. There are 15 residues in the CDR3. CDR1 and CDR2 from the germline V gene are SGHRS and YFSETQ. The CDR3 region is CASSPLGGGTNEQFF. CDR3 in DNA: TGCGCCAGCAGCCCTCTGGGCGGGGGGACCAATGAGCAGTTCTTC.

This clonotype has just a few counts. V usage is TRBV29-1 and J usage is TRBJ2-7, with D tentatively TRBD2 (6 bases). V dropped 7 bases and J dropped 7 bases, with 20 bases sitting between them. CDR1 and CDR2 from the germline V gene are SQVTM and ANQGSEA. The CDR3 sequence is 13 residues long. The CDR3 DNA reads TGCAGCGCTATGGGACTCGGGATGGTAGAGCAGTACTTC. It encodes CSAMGLGMVEQYF.

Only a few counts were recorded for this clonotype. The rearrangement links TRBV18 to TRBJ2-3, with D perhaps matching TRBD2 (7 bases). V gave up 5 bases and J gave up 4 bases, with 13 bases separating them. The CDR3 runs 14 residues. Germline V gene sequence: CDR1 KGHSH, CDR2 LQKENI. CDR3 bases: TGTGCCAGCTCAGCCGCGGGGGCGCCAGATACGCAGTATTTT. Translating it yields CASSAAGAPDTQYF.

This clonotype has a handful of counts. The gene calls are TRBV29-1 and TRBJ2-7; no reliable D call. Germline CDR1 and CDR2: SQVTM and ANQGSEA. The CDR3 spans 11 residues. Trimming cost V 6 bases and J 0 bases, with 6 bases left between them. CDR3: CSVKTSYEQYF. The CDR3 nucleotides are TGCAGCGTAAAAACCTCCTACGAGCAGTACTTC.

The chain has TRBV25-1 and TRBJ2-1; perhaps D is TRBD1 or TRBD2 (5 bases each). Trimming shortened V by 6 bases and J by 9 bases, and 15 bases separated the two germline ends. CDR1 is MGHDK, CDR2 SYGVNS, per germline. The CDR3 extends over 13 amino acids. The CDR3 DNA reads TGTGCCAGCAGCCCGGGGCGCCTCAGTGAGCAGTTCTTC. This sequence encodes CASSPGRLSEQFF.